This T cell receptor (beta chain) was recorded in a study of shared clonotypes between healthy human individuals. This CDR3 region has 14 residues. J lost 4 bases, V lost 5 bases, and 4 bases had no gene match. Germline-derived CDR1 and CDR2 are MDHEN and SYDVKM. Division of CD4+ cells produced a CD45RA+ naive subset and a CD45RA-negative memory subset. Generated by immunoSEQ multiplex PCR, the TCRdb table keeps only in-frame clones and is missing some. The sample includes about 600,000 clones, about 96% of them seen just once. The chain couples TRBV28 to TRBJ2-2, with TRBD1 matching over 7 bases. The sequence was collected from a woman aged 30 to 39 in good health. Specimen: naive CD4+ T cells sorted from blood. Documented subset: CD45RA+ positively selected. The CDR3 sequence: CASSLYRGTGELFF. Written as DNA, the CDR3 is TGTGCCAGCAGTCTCTACAGGGGCACCGGGGAGCTGTTTTTT.